These T cell receptor beta chains were read from a single sample in a study of shared clonotypes between healthy human individuals. Data came from immunoSEQ multiplex PCR; TCRdb stores just in-frame clones and leaves some out. The table shows millions of clones, with about 95% occurring only once. The sequenced material came from naive CD4+ T cells sorted from blood. The receptor set was obtained from a man in his late teens or twenties in good health. Both conserved end residues are part of each CDR3. A D gene is named only where the DNA matches it firmly. Part of the rows lack a size; the others show once, few, many or a class for expanded clones.

abundance	d_gene	v_gene	j_gene	CDR3nt	CDR3aa
-	TRBD1	TRBV4-3	TRBJ2-1	TGCGCCAGCAGCCAAAAACAGGGGGCCCTTATAGACAATGAGCAGTTCTTC	CASSQKQGALIDNEQFF
-	-	TRBV6-5	TRBJ1-1	TGTGCCAGCTCCAGGGATACGAGCACTGAAGCTTTCTTT	CASSRDTSTEAFF
-	-	TRBV5-4	TRBJ2-1	TGTGCCGCCCGGCTACAAGGGGACAATGAGCAGTTCTTC	CAARLQGDNEQFF
-	-	TRBV13	TRBJ1-2	TGTGCCAGCAGGGCCCTCGGGGTGAACTATGGCTACACCTTC	CASRALGVNYGYTF
-	-	TRBV29-1	TRBJ2-3	TGCAGCGCCAGGGGTGTTCGAGCCACAGATACGCAGTATTTT	CSARGVRATDTQYF
-	-	TRBV5-1	TRBJ1-3	TGCGCCAGCAGTGGCGGGGGGTCTGGAAACACCATATATTTT	CASSGGGSGNTIYF
-	TRBD1	TRBV5-6	TRBJ1-1	TGTGCCAGCAGCTCCAGACAGGGGGCAGGGGACACTGAAGCTTTCTTT	CASSSRQGAGDTEAFF
-	-	TRBV28	TRBJ1-5	TGTGCCAGCAGTTTTTTTGATCGTCAGCCCCAGCATTTT	CASSFFDRQPQHF
-	TRBD1	TRBV5-1	TRBJ1-6	TGCGCCAGCAGCAGCGGACAGGGGAATTCACCCCTCCACTTT	CASSSGQGNSPLHF
-	TRBD2	TRBV5-1	TRBJ2-1	TGCGCCAGCAGCTTTGGGGGTAGCGGGATTGAGCAGTTCTTC	CASSFGGSGIEQFF
-	TRBD2	TRBV5-1	TRBJ2-7	TGCGCCAGCAGTACGACTAGCGGAAACTACGAGCAGTACTTC	CASSTTSGNYEQYF
-	-	TRBV29-1	TRBJ2-5	TGCAGCGTTGGCTTTCGGGCGGTAGTGTACCAAGAGACCCAGTACTTC	CSVGFRAVVYQETQYF
-	TRBD1	TRBV11-2	TRBJ2-5	TGTGCCAGCAGCCCAAACCGACAGGGTCAAGAGACCCAGTACTTC	CASSPNRQGQETQYF
-	-	TRBV9	TRBJ1-2	TGTGCCAGCAGCCCCCCCCAAGAGCGTGGCTACACCTTC	CASSPPQERGYTF
-	TRBD1	TRBV5-4	TRBJ1-6	TGTGCCAGCAGCCCCACAGGGGGCAATTCACCCCTCCACTTT	CASSPTGGNSPLHF
-	-	TRBV2	TRBJ1-4	TGTGCCAGCGGGGGGGAGTTTAATGAAAAACTGTTTTTT	CASGGEFNEKLFF
once	-	TRBV30	TRBJ1-1	TGTGCCTGGAGTGCTCTTATCGGACAGAAGAACACTGAAGCTTTCTTT	CAWSALIGQKNTEAFF
-	-	TRBV5-6	TRBJ2-7	TGTGCCAGCAGATCGCAGGGGTCCCTCTACGAGCAGTACTTC	CASRSQGSLYEQYF
-	TRBD1	TRBV28	TRBJ1-4	TGTGCCAGCAGTTTCAAAGGGGGCACTACTGAAAAACTGTTTTTT	CASSFKGGTTEKLFF
-	-	TRBV7-9	TRBJ2-5	TGTGCCAGCAGCTTTATAGCGGAGCAAGAGACCCAGTACTTC	CASSFIAEQETQYF
-	TRBD1	TRBV7-9	TRBJ2-1	TGTGCCTCCACAGGGGGGACCTCCTACAATGAGCAGTTCTTC	CASTGGTSYNEQFF
once	-	TRBV19	TRBJ2-7	TGTGCCAGTAGTGGGGGGCTCGAGCAGTACTTC	CASSGGLEQYF
-	-	TRBV5-1	TRBJ1-1	TGCGCCAGCAGCTCCGGATTTGAGATAATGAACACTGAAGCTTTCTTT	CASSSGFEIMNTEAFF
-	-	TRBV11-2	TRBJ2-1	TGTGCCAGCAGCTTAGATGGCAGGGGCAGTGAGCAGTTCTTC	CASSLDGRGSEQFF
-	-	TRBV7-9	TRBJ2-5	TGTGCCAGCAGCTTGGCCCGCCACCCCCAAGAGACCCAGTACTTC	CASSLARHPQETQYF
-	-	TRBV9	TRBJ1-5	TGTGCCAGCAGCCCCTCCAATAGCAATCAGCCCCAGCATTTT	CASSPSNSNQPQHF
-	-	TRBV5-4	TRBJ1-1	TGTGCCAGCAGCTTGGAAGTAGGCACTGAAGCTTTCTTT	CASSLEVGTEAFF
-	-	TRBV9	TRBJ2-5	TGTGCCAGCAGTCCTCCGGGGGCCCGGGAGACCCAGTACTTC	CASSPPGARETQYF
-	TRBD1	TRBV11-2	TRBJ2-5	TGTGCCAGCAGCTTAACAGGGGGCCAAGAGACCCAGTACTTC	CASSLTGGQETQYF
-	TRBD2	TRBV30	TRBJ2-1	TGTGCCTGGAGTGTAACAAGGACTAGCGGGAGATCCTACAATGAGCAGTTCTTC	CAWSVTRTSGRSYNEQFF
-	TRBD1	TRBV5-4	TRBJ1-3	TGTGCCAGCAGCTGGGGACAGGGGGCCACCTCTGGAAACACCATATATTTT	CASSWGQGATSGNTIYF
-	TRBD1	TRBV28	TRBJ2-7	TGTGCCAGCAGAGGGACAGAACCTTCCTACGAGCAGTACTTC	CASRGTEPSYEQYF
-	-	TRBV30	TRBJ1-4	TGTGCCTGGAGCGCCCGAGGCGCCGAAAAACTGTTTTTT	CAWSARGAEKLFF
once	TRBD1	TRBV2	TRBJ1-5	TGTGCCAGCAAGGGACAGGCTAATCAGCCCCAGCATTTT	CASKGQANQPQHF
-	-	TRBV5-1	TRBJ1-2	TGCGCCAGCAGCTCAGCGGGGGTTGCGGGCTTCGATGGCTACACCTTC	CASSSAGVAGFDGYTF
once	-	TRBV6-1	TRBJ1-2	TGTGCCAGCAGTGAAGTTGGATGGTATGGCTACACCTTC	CASSEVGWYGYTF